This entry is about one TCR beta chain. CDR3 length: 11 amino acids. Germline V gives CDR1 DFQATT, CDR2 SNEGSKA (reference sequence). This record belongs to a study of cytomegalovirus exposure and HLA in healthy donors. At the level of the study: The approximately 120 validation repertoires, a later analysis reported, used the same platform as the 550 to 800 first-cohort repertoires.

TCRdb's copy holds only in-frame clones and misses some; the assay was immunoSEQ multiplex PCR. The sample has some 230,000 clones, about 89% seen once. This chain joins TRBV20-1 and TRBJ2-7; 8 nucleotides line up with TRBD1. Sequenced input: PBMCs. The clonotype comes from a woman aged 18-29 years in good health and CMV-seronegative. CDR3 sequence reads: CMPGGIYEQYF. The CDR3 nucleotides are TGCATGCCAGGGGGCATCTACGAGCAGTACTTC.